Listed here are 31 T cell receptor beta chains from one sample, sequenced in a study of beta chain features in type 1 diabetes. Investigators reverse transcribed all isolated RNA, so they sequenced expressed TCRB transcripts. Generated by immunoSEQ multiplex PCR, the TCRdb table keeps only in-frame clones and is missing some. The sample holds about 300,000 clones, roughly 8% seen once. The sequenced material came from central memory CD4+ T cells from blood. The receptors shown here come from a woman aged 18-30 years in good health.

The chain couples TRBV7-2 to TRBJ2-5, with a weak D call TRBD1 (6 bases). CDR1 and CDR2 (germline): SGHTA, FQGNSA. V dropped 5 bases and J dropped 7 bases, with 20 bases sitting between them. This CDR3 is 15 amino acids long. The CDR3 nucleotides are TGTGCCAGCAGCCGGAACCAGGGGACGTTAGGGACCCAGTACTTC. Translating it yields CASSRNQGTLGTQYF.

CDR3 DNA sequence: TGTGCCAGCAGTACGCAGGGGGTGGGCAATCAGCCCCAGCATTTT. It translates to CASSTQGVGNQPQHF. J is TRBJ1-5 and V is TRBV2, with TRBD1 identical over 7 bases. Unmatched junction bases numbered 6, after V lost 5 bases and J lost 2 bases. The CDR3 spans 15 residues. Germline V gives CDR1 SNHLY, CDR2 FYNNEI. The full variable domain, with the rest looked up from reference TRBV2 and TRBJ1-5, is EPEVTQTPSHQVTQMGQEVILRCVPISNHLYFYWYRQILGQKVEFLVSFYNNEISEKSEIFDDQFSVERPDGSNFTLKIRSTKLEDSAMYFCASSTQGVGNQPQHFGDGTRLSIL.

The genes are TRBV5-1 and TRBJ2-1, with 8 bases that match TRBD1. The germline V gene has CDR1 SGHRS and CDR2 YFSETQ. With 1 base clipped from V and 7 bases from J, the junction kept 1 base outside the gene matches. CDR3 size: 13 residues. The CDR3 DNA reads TGCGCCAGCAGCTTGTGGACAGGGAATGAGCAGTTCTTC. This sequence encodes CASSLWTGNEQFF. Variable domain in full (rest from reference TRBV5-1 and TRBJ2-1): KAGVTQTPRYLIKTRGQQVTLSCSPISGHRSVSWYQQTPGQGLQFLFEYFSETQRNKGNFPGRFSGRQFSNSRSEMNVSTLELGDSALYLCASSLWTGNEQFFGPGTRLTVL.

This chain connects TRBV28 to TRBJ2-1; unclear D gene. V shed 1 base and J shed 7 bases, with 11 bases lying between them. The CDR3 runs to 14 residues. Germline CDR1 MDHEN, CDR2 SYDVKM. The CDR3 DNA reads TGTGCCAGCAGTTTATTCGGCTTTGGGAATGAGCAGTTCTTC. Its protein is CASSLFGFGNEQFF.

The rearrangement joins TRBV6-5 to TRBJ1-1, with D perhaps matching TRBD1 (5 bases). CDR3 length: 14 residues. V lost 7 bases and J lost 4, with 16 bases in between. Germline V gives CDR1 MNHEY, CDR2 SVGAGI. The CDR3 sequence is CASKGPMGGTEAFF. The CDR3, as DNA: TGTGCCAGCAAGGGGCCAATGGGGGGCACTGAAGCTTTCTTT.

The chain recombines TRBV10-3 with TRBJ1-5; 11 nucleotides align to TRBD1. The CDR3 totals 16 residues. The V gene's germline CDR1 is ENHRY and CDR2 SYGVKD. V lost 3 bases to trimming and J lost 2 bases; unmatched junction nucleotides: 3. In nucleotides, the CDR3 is TGTGCCATCAGTGATGGACAGGGGGCAGGCAATCAGCCCCAGCATTTT. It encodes CAISDGQGAGNQPQHF.

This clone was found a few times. CDR3 in DNA: TGTGCCAGCAGCGTAGCTTCCGAGACGACAGGCTATGGCTACACCTTC. Protein product: CASSVASETTGYGYTF. The J gene is TRBJ1-2, the V gene TRBV9; tentatively, D is TRBD1 (6 bases). The CDR3 has 16 amino acids. Germline CDR1 SGDLS, CDR2 YYNGEE. Trimming removed 0 bases at V and 4 bases at J, with 16 bases between.

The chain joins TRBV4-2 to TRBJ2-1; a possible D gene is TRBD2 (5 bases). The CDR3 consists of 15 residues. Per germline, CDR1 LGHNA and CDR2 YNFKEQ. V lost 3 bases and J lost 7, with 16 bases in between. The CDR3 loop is CASSQLGERLNEQFF. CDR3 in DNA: TGTGCCAGCAGCCAGTTGGGTGAGCGGCTGAATGAGCAGTTCTTC.

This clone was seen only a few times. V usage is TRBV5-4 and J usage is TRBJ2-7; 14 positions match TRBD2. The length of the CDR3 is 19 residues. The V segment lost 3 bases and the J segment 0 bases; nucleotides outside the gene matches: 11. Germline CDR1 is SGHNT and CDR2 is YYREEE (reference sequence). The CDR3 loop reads CASSSPPGLAGVSSYEQYF. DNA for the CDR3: TGTGCCAGCAGCTCACCTCCGGGACTAGCGGGAGTGAGCTCCTACGAGCAGTACTTC.

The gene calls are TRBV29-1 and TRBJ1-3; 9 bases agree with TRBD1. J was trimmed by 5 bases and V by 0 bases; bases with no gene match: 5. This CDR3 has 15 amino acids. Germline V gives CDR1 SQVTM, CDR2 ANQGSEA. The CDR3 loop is CSVEESTGGRNTIYF. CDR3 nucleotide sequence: TGCAGCGTTGAAGAGTCGACAGGGGGAAGAAACACCATATATTTT.

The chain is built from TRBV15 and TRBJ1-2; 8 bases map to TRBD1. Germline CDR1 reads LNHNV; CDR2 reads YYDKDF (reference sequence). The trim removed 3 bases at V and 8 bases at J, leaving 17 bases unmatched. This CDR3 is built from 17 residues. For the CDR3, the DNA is TGTGCCACCAGCAGCCCTGTCGTCTTGCAGGGGGCAGGAGGCTACACCTTC. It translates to CATSSPVVLQGAGGYTF.

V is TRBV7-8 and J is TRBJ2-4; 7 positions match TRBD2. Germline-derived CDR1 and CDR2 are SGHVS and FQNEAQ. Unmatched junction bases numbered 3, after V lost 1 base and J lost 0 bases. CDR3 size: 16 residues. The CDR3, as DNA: TGTGCCAGCAGCTTAGTGGGAGGGCGAGCCAAAAACATTCAGTACTTC. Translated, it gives CASSLVGGRAKNIQYF.

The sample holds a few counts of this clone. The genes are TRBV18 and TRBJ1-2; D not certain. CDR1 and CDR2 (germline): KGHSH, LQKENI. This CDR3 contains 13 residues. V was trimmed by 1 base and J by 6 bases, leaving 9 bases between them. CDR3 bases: TGTGCCAGCTCACCACTCACGGCTGATGGCTACACCTTC. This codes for CASSPLTADGYTF.

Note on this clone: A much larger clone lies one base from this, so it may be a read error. CDR3 sequence: CASNYYSNQPQHF. The CDR3 DNA reads as TGTGCCAGCAATTATTATAGCAATCAGCCCCAGCATTTT. V gene TRBV28 combines with J gene TRBJ1-5; no reliable D call. The CDR3 runs to 13 residues. Per germline, CDR1 MDHEN and CDR2 SYDVKM. The V end was cut by 7 bases, the J end by 0 bases, with 7 bases between. Using reference TRBV28 and TRBJ1-5 for the parts outside the CDR3, the full variable domain is DVKVTQSSRYLVKRTGEKVFLECVQDMDHENMFWYRQDPGLGLRLIYFSYDVKMKEKGDIPEGYSVSREKKERFSLILESASTNQTSMYLCASNYYSNQPQHFGDGTRLSIL.

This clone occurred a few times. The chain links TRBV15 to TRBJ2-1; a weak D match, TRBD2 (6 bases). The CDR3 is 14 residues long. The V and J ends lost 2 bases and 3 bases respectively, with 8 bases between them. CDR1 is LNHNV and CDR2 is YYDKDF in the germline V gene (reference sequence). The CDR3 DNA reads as TGTGCCACCAGCAGAACGGGGGTCTACAATGAGCAGTTCTTC. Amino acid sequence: CATSRTGVYNEQFF.

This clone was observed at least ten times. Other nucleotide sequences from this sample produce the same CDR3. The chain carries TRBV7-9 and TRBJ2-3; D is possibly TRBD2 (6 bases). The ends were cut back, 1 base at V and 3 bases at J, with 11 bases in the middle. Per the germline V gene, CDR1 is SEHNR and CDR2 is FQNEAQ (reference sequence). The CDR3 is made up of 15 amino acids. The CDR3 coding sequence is TGTGCCAGCAGCTTAGTCCAGGGAGGAACAGATACGCAGTATTTT. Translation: CASSLVQGGTDTQYF. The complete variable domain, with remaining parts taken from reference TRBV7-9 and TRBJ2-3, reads DTGVSQNPRHKITKRGQNVTFRCDPISEHNRLYWYRQTLGQGPEFLTYFQNEAQLEKSRLLSDRFSAERPKGSFSTLEIQRTEQGDSAMYLCASSLVQGGTDTQYFGPGTRLTVL.

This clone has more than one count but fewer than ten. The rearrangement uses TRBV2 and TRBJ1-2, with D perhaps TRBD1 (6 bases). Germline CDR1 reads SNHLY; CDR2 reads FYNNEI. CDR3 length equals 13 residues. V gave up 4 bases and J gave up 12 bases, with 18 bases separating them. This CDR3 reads CASSGIGRGLDTF. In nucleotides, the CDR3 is TGTGCCAGCAGTGGGATAGGCAGGGGCCTAGACACCTTC.

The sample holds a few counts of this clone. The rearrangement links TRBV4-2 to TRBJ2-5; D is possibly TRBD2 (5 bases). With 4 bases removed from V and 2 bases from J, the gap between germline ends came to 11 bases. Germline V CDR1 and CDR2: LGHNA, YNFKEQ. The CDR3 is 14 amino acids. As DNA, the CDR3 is TGTGCCAGCAGCCTACTAGAACAACAAGAGACCCAGTACTTC. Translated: CASSLLEQQETQYF.

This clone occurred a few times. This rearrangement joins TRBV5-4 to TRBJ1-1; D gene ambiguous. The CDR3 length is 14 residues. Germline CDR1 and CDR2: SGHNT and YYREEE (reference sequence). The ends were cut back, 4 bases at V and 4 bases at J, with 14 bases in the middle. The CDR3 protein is CASSPDVTGTEAFF. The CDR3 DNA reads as TGTGCCAGCAGCCCTGACGTAACGGGCACTGAAGCTTTCTTT.

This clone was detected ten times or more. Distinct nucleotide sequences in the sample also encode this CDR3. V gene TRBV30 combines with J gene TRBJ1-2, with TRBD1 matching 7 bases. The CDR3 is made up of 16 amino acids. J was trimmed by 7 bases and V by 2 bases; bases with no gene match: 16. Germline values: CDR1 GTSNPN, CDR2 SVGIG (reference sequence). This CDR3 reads CAWSSPSQGLRGGYTF. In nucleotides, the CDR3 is TGTGCCTGGAGTTCCCCATCACAGGGGCTGAGGGGTGGCTACACCTTC. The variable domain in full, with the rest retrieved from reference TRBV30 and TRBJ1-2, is SQTIHQWPATLVQPVGSPLSLECTVEGTSNPNLYWYRQAAGRGLQLLFYSVGIGQISSEVPQNLSASRPQDRQFILSSKKLLLSDSGFYLCAWSSPSQGLRGGYTFGSGTRLTVV.

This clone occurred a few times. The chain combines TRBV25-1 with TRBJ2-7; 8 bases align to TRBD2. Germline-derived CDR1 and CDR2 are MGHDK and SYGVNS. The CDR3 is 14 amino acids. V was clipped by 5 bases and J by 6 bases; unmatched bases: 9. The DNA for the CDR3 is TGTGCCAGCAGTAGATACTCGGGGGGGACCGAGCAGTACTTC. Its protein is CASSRYSGGTEQYF.

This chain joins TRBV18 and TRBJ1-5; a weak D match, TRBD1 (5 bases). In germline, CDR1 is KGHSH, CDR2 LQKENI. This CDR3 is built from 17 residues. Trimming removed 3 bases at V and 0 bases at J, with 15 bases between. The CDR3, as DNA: TGTGCCAGCTCACCGGGGTCAGGACAAAATAGCAATCAGCCCCAGCATTTT. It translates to CASSPGSGQNSNQPQHF.

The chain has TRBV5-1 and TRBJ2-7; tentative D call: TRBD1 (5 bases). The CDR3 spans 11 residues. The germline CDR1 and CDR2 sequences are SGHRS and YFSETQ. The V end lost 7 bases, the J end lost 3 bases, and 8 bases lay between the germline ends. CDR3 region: CASRQNYEQYF. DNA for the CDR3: TGCGCCAGCCGACAGAACTACGAGCAGTACTTC. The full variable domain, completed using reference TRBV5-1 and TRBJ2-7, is KAGVTQTPRYLIKTRGQQVTLSCSPISGHRSVSWYQQTPGQGLQFLFEYFSETQRNKGNFPGRFSGRQFSNSRSEMNVSTLELGDSALYLCASRQNYEQYFGPGTRLTVT.

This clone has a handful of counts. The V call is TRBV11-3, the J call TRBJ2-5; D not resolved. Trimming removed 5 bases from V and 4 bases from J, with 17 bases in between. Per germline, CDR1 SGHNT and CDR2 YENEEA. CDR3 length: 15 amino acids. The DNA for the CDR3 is TGTGCCAGCAGCGCCACCTCTGGGTGGGGAGAGACCCAGTACTTC. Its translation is CASSATSGWGETQYF.

CDR3 nucleotides: TGTGCCAGCAGTTTGACGCGGGGGGGAAGGACAGATACGCAGTATTTT. Its protein product is CASSLTRGGRTDTQYF. This chain connects TRBV27 to TRBJ2-3; 9 bases fit TRBD2. This CDR3 comprises 16 residues. J lost 3 bases, V lost 3 bases, and 7 bases had no gene match. CDR1 MNHEY and CDR2 SMNVEV come from the germline V gene (reference sequence).

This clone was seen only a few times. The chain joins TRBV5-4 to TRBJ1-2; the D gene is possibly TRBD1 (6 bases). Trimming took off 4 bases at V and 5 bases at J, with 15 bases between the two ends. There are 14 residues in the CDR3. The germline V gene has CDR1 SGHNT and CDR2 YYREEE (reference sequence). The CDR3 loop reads CASSRPGTTYGYTF. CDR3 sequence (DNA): TGTGCCAGCAGCCGTCCTGGGACAACTTATGGCTACACCTTC.

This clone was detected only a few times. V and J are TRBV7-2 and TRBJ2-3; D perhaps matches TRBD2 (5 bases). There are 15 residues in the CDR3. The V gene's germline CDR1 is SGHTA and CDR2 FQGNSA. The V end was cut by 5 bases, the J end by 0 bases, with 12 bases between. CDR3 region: CASSRDYTSTDTQYF. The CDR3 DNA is TGTGCCAGCAGCCGCGACTACACTAGCACAGATACGCAGTATTTT.

CDR3 sequence reads: CASSLAGPNYGYTF. The CDR3 region has the DNA TGTGCCAGCAGCTTAGCTGGTCCTAACTATGGCTACACCTTC. This rearrangement joins TRBV7-2 to TRBJ1-2, with no clear D. Germline V CDR1 and CDR2: SGHTA, FQGNSA. The V end was cut by 0 bases, the J end by 0 bases, with 5 bases between. The CDR3 contains 14 residues.

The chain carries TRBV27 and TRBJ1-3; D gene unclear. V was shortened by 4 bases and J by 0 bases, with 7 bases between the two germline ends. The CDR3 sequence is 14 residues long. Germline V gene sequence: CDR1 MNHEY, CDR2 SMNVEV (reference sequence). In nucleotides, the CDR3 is TGTGCCAGCAGTTCCCGAAGCTCTGGAAACACCATATATTTT. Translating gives CASSSRSSGNTIYF.

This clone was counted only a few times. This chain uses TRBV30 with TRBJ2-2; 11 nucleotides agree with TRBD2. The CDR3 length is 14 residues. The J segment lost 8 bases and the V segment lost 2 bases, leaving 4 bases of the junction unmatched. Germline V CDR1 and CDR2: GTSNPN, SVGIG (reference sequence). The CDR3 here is CAWSLAGGLGELFF. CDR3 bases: TGTGCCTGGAGTCTAGCGGGAGGTTTGGGGGAGCTGTTTTTT.

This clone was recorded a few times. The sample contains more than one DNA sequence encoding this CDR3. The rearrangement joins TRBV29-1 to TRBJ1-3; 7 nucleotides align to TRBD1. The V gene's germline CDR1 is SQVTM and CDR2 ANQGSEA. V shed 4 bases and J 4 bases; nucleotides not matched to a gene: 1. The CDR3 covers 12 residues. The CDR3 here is CSVGTGGNTIYF. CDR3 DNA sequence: TGCAGCGTTGGGACAGGCGGAAACACCATATATTTT.